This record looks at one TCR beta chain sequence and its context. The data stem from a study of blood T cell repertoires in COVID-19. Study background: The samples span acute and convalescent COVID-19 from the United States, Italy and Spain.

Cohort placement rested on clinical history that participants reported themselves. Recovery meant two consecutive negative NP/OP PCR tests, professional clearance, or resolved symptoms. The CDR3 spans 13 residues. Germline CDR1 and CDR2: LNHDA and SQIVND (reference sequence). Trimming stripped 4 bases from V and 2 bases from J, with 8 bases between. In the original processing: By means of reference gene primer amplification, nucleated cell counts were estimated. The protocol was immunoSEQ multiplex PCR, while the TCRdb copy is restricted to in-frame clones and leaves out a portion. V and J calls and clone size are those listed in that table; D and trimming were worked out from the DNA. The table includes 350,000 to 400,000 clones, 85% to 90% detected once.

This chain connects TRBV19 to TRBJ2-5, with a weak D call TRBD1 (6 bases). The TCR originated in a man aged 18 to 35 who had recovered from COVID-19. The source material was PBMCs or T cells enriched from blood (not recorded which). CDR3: CASSRQAQETQYF. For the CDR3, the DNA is TGTGCCAGTAGTAGACAGGCGCAAGAGACCCAGTACTTC.